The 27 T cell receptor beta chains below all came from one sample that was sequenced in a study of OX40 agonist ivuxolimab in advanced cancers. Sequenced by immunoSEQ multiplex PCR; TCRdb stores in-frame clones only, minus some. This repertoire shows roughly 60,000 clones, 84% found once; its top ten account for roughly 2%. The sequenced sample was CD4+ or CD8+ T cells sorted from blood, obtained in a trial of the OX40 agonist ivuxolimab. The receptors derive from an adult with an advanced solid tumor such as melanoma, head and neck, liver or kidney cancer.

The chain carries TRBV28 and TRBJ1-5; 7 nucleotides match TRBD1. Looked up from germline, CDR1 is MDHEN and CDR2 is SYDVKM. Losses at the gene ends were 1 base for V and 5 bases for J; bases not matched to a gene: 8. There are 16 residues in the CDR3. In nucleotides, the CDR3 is TGTGCCAGCAGTTTATATGTACAGGGGTTCGATCAGCCCCAGCATTTT. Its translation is CASSLYVQGFDQPQHF.

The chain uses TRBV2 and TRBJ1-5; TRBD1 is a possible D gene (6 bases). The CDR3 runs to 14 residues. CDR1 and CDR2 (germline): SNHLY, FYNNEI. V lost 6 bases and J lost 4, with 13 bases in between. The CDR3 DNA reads TGTGCCAGCAGCGGAGGGACACCGAATCAGCCCCAGCATTTT. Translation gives CASSGGTPNQPQHF.

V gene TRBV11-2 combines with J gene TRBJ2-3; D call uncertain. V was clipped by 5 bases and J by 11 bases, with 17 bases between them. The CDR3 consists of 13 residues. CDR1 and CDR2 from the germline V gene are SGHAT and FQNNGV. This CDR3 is CASSRDRQDLQYF. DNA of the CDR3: TGTGCCAGCAGCCGTGACCGTCAAGACTTGCAGTATTTT.

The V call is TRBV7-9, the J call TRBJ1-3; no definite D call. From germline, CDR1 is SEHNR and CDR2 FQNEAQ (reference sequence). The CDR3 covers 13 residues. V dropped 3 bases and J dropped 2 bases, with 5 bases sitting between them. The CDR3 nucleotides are TGTGCCAGCAGCTTCGGGGCTGGAAACACCATATATTTT. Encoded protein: CASSFGAGNTIYF. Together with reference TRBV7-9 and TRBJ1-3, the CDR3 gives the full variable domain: DTGVSQNPRHKITKRGQNVTFRCDPISEHNRLYWYRQTLGQGPEFLTYFQNEAQLEKSRLLSDRFSAERPKGSFSTLEIQRTEQGDSAMYLCASSFGAGNTIYFGEGSWLTVV.

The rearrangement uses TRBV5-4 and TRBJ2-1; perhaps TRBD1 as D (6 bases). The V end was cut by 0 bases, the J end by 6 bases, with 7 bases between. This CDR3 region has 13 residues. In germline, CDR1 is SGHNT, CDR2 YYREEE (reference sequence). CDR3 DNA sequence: TGTGCCAGCAGCTTGGACAGGGCCAATGAGCAGTTCTTC. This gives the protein CASSLDRANEQFF.

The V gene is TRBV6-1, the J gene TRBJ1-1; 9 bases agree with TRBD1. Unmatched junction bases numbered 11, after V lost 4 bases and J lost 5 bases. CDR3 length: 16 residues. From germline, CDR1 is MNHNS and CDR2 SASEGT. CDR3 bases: TGTGCCAGCAGTGGGACAGGGGCCGACCCAGGGACTGAAGCTTTCTTT. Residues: CASSGTGADPGTEAFF.

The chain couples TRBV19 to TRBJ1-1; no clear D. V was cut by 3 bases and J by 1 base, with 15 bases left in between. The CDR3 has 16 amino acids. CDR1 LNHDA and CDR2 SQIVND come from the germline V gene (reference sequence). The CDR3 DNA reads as TGTGCCAGTAGTATTATGATAGGACTTACGAACACTGAAGCTTTCTTT. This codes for CASSIMIGLTNTEAFF. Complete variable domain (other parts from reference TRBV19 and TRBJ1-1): DGGITQSPKYLFRKEGQNVTLSCEQNLNHDAMYWYRQDPGQGLRLIYYSQIVNDFQKGDIAEGYSVSREKKESFPLTVTSAQKNPTAFYLCASSIMIGLTNTEAFFGQGTRLTVV.

CDR3 sequence reads: CASSLAGASNGYTF. CDR3 nucleotides: TGTGCCAGCAGTTTGGCAGGGGCCAGCAATGGCTACACCTTC. The chain is built from TRBV28 and TRBJ1-2; TRBD1 is a possible D gene (6 bases). CDR1 is MDHEN, CDR2 SYDVKM, per germline. Trimming stripped 3 bases from V and 6 bases from J, with 14 bases between. CDR3 length equals 14 residues.

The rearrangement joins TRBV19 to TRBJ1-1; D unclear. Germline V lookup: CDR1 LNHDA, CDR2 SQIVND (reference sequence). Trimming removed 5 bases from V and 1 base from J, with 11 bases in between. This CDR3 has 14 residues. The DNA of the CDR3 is TGTGCCAGTAGTCCGTGGACCTCGAACACTGAAGCTTTCTTT. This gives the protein CASSPWTSNTEAFF.

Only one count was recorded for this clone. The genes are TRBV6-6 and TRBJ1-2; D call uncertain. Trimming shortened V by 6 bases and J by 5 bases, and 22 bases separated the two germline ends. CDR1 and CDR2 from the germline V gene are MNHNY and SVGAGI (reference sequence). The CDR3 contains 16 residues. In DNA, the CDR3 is TGTGCCAGCAGCAACTTATTCCCTATGGATGTATATGGCTACACCTTC. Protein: CASSNLFPMDVYGYTF.

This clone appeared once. The CDR3 sequence is CASSFTGSTDTQYF. The CDR3 bases are TGCGCCAGCAGTTTTACAGGGTCAACAGATACGCAGTATTTT. This chain uses TRBV5-1 with TRBJ2-3; perhaps TRBD1 as D (6 bases). The germline V and J ends were trimmed by 5 bases and 3 bases, with 13 bases remaining between them. The CDR3 loop spans 14 amino acids. Per the germline V gene, CDR1 is SGHRS and CDR2 is YFSETQ.

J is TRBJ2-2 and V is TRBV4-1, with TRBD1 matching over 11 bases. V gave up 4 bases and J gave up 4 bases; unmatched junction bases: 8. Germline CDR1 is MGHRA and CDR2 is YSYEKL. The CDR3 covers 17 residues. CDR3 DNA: TGCGCCAGCAGCCTCCCCCCGGGACAGGGGGGCACCGGGGAGCTGTTTTTT. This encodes CASSLPPGQGGTGELFF.

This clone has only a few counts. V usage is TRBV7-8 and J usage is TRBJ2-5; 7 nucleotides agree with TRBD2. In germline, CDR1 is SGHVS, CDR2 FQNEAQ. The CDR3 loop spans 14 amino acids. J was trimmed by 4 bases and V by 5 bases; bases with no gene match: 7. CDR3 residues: CASSPGRPPETQYF. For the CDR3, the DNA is TGTGCCAGCAGCCCCGGGAGGCCCCCAGAGACCCAGTACTTC.

CDR3 sequence reads: CASNILGGTDTQYF. In DNA, the CDR3 is TGTGCCAGCAACATATTGGGGGGCACAGATACGCAGTATTTT. The chain employs TRBV28 and TRBJ2-3; D could derive from TRBD1 or TRBD2 (5 bases each). The germline V gene encodes CDR1 MDHEN and CDR2 SYDVKM. The CDR3 extends over 14 amino acids. The V and J ends lost 7 bases and 1 base respectively, with 12 bases between them.

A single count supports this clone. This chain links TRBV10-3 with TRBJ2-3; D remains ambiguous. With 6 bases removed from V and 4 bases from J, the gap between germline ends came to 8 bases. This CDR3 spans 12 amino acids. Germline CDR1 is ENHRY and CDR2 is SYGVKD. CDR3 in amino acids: CAISPRSDTQYF. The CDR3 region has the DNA TGTGCCATCAGCCCCAGGTCAGATACGCAGTATTTT.

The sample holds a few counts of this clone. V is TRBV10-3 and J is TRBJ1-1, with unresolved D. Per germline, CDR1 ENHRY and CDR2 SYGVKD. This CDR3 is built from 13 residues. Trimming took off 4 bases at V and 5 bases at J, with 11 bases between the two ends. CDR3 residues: CAISVGTSTEAFF. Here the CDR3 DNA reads TGTGCCATCAGTGTGGGAACGAGTACTGAAGCTTTCTTT.

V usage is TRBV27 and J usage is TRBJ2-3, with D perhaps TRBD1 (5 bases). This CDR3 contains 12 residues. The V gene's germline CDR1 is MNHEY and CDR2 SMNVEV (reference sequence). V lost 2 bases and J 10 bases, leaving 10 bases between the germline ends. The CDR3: CASSLRGIAQYF. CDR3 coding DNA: TGTGCCAGCAGTTTAAGGGGCATAGCGCAGTATTTT.

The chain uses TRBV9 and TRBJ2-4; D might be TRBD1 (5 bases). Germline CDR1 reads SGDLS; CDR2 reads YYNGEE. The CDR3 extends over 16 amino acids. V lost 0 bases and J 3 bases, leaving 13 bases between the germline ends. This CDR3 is CASSVEGRAGKNIQYF. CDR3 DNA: TGTGCCAGCAGCGTAGAGGGCAGGGCCGGCAAAAACATTCAGTACTTC.

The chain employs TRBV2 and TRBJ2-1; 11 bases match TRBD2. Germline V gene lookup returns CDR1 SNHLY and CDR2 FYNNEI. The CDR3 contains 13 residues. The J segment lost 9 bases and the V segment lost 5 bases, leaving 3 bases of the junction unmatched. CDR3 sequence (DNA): TGTGCCAGCAGTATAACTAGCGGGGGTGAGCAGTTCTTC. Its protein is CASSITSGGEQFF.

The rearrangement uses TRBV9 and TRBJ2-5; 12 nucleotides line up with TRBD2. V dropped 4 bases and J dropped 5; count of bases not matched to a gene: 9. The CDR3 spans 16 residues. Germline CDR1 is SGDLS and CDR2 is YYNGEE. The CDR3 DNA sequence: TGTGCCAGCAGCAATGGACTAGCGGGAAGTCTGGAGACCCAGTACTTC. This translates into CASSNGLAGSLETQYF.

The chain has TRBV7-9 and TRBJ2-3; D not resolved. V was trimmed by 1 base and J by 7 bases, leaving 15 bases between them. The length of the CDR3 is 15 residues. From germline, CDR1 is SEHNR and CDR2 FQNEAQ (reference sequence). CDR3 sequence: CASSLGRLTGYTQYF. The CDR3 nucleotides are TGTGCCAGCAGCTTAGGGCGCTTGACTGGGTATACGCAGTATTTT.

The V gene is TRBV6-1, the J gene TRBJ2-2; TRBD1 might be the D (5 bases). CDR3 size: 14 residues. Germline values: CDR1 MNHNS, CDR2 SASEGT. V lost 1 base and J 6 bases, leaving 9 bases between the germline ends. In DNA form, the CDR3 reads TGTGCCAGCAGTGAAGGCAGGGTGGCCGGGGAGCTGTTTTTT. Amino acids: CASSEGRVAGELFF.

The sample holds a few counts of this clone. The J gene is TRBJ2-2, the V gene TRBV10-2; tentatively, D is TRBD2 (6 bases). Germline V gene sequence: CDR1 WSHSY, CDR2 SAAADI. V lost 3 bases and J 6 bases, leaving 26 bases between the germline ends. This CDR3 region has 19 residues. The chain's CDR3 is CASSDGTRGVRAVPGELFF. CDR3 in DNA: TGCGCCAGCAGTGACGGGACTCGCGGGGTGAGGGCCGTGCCCGGGGAGCTGTTTTTT.

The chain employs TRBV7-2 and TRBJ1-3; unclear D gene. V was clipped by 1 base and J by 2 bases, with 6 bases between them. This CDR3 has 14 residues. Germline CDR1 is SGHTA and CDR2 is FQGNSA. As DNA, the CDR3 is TGTGCCAGCAGCTTAGGAATTCCTGGAAACACCATATATTTT. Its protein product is CASSLGIPGNTIYF.

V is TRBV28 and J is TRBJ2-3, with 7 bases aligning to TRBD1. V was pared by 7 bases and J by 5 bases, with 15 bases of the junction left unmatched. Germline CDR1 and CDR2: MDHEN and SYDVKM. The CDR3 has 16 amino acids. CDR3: CASTHSTHRGEDTQYF. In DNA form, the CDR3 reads TGTGCCAGCACCCATTCAACCCACAGGGGCGAAGATACGCAGTATTTT. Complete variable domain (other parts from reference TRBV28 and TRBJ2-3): DVKVTQSSRYLVKRTGEKVFLECVQDMDHENMFWYRQDPGLGLRLIYFSYDVKMKEKGDIPEGYSVSREKKERFSLILESASTNQTSMYLCASTHSTHRGEDTQYFGPGTRLTVL.

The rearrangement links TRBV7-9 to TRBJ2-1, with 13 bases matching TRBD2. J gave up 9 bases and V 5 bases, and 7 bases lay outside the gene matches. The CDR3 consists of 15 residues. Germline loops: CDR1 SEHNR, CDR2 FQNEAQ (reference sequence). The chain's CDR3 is CASSRTSGGASEQFF. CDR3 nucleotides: TGTGCCAGCAGCAGAACTAGCGGGGGGGCCAGTGAGCAGTTCTTC.

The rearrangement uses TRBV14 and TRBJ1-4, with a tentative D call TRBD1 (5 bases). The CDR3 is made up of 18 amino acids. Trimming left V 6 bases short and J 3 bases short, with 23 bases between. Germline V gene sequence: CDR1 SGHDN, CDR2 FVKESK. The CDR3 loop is CASSHPGRLTSANEKLFF. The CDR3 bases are TGTGCCAGCAGTCATCCGGGACGGCTTACAAGTGCTAATGAAAAACTGTTTTTT. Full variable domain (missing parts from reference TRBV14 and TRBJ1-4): EAGVTQFPSHSVIEKGQTVTLRCDPISGHDNLYWYRRVMGKEIKFLLHFVKESKQDESGMPNNRFLAERTGGTYSTLKVQPAELEDSGVYFCASSHPGRLTSANEKLFFGSGTQLSVL.